This T cell receptor (beta chain) was retrieved from a study of quantifying T cell responses using KT2 cells. At the level of the study: Reverse transcription used primers in the TCR alpha and beta constant regions. General study findings and limits: KT2 sequences were detected down to about one KT2 cell per 100,000 PBMC.

In this sample, this clonotype turned up many times. What it binds is unknown. A single-stranded UMI oligo with SP2 sequence was ligated to cDNA 3' ends. First-round PCR used four to five cycles and beta primers RC1.1 and RC1.2 covering TRBC1 and TRBC2. Starting with the second PCR, alpha and beta TCR chains went through separate processing. MiXCR, run by TCRdb on the UMI-ligation and nested PCR reads, gives a single entry per CDR3 protein. The sample contains about 32,000 distinct CDR3 sequences, more than 7% of which appear only once. Trimming stripped 3 bases from V and 5 bases from J, with 9 bases between. This CDR3 region has 13 residues. Germline CDR1 is MNHEY and CDR2 is SMNVEV (reference sequence). Unfractionated PBMC were spiked with known numbers of KT2 clone cells.

The sequenced material came from PBMCs spiked with cells of the T cell clone KT2. This TCR was recovered from a human donor. V is TRBV27 and J is TRBJ2-3; no clear D. CDR3 nucleotides: TGTGCCAGCAGTTTGTTTCAGCAAGATACGCAGTATTTT. Protein product: CASSLFQQDTQYF.